This TCR beta chain originates from a study of blood T cell repertoires in COVID-19. CDR3 length: 14 amino acids. Trimming removed 2 bases at V and 2 bases at J, with 10 bases between. Germline CDR1 is MDHEN and CDR2 is SYDVKM. In the original processing: Scientists estimated how many nucleated cells there were by amplifying reference gene primers. Clones were read by immunoSEQ multiplex PCR, and TCRdb kept only the in-frame ones, dropping some. V, J and clone size are taken as reported in that table, and D and trimming were inferred from the DNA itself. The profile shows approximately 69,000 clones, around 87% of them singletons.

The TCR was taken from a human donor in a cohort sampled during active COVID-19. The genes are TRBV28 and TRBJ2-7, with D maybe TRBD2 (6 bases). Sequencing was carried out using peripheral blood. Here the CDR3 reads CASSLGGGTYEQYF. The CDR3 DNA follows: TGTGCCAGCAGTTTAGGTGGGGGGACCTACGAGCAGTACTTC.